One and the same sample provided the 31 T cell receptor beta chains below, sequenced in a study of cytomegalovirus exposure and HLA in healthy donors. With 60 Vbeta and 13 Jbeta primers, the PCR was carried out. Only in-frame clones appear in the TCRdb table, and some are missing; sequencing was by immunoSEQ multiplex PCR. This table has under 200,000 clones, roughly four fifths appearing once. Input material: PBMCs. The source is a man in his forties in good health and CMV-seronegative.

The V gene is TRBV9, the J gene TRBJ2-1, with TRBD1 as a possible D gene (6 bases). Germline CDR1 and CDR2: SGDLS and YYNGEE. CDR3 length equals 13 residues. Trimming took 3 bases from V and 10 from J, leaving 14 bases between them. The CDR3 coding sequence is TGTGCCAGCAGCGCCCCTTCGGGGACAGAGCAGTTCTTC. Translated, it gives CASSAPSGTEQFF.

A remark on this clone: Other DNA variants within this sample encode the same CDR3. J is TRBJ2-2 and V is TRBV18; 12 bases line up with TRBD1. The CDR3 runs to 16 residues. With V trimmed by 6 bases and J by 5 bases, 7 bases remained unmatched. The germline V gene has CDR1 KGHSH and CDR2 LQKENI. In nucleotides, the CDR3 is TGTGCCAGCTCGAGACCGGGACAGGGGGCAACCGGGGAGCTGTTTTTT. Its protein is CASSRPGQGATGELFF.

CDR3 in DNA: TGTGCCAGCAGCCAGGGGGGAGGAACTGAAGCTTTCTTT. Its translation: CASSQGGGTEAFF. The chain uses TRBV28 and TRBJ1-1, with 7 bases aligning to TRBD1. The CDR3 is made up of 13 amino acids. CDR1 is MDHEN, CDR2 SYDVKM, per germline. J was trimmed by 5 bases and V by 6 bases; bases with no gene match: 6.

This clone appeared once. A junction end diverges from the germline sequence, so it may reflect a read error. The J gene is TRBJ1-4, the V gene TRBV11-2; TRBD1 aligns across 7 bases. Germline CDR1 and CDR2: SGHAT and FQNNGV. The CDR3 covers 9 residues. CDR3: CAPWDSLLF. The CDR3 DNA reads TGTGCACCCTGGGACAGCTTACTTTTT.

This sequence joins TRBV21-1 and TRBJ2-7; the table assigns TRBD1, which was not confirmed against the DNA. TRBV21-1 is given as a pseudogene. The CDR3 loop spans 17 amino acids. The CDR3 DNA reads TGTGCCAGCAGCAAAGAGCGGGACAGGGGGATAGGATACGAGCAGTACGTC. Its protein is CASSKERDRGIGYEQYV.

This clone was seen just once. V usage is TRBV5-1 and J usage is TRBJ2-3, with 9 positions matching TRBD2. The CDR3 has 14 amino acids. Unmatched junction bases numbered 6, after V lost 6 bases and J lost 4 bases. Germline CDR1 is SGHRS and CDR2 is YFSETQ. CDR3 sequence: CASMIAGDADTQYF. The CDR3 DNA follows: TGCGCCAGCATGATAGCGGGAGACGCAGATACGCAGTATTTT.

CDR3 nucleotide sequence: TGCGCCAGCAGCCTGGGACTAGCGGGAGGGCCAACAGATACGCAGTATTTT. This codes for CASSLGLAGGPTDTQYF. The chain is built from TRBV5-1 and TRBJ2-3, with 16 bases lining up with TRBD2. The CDR3 has 17 residues. Germline values: CDR1 SGHRS, CDR2 YFSETQ. The V gene end was trimmed by 4 bases and the J gene end by 3 bases; junction bases not matched to a gene: 5.

The chain combines TRBV6-1 with TRBJ2-7; D may be TRBD2 (5 bases). Trimming stripped 7 bases from V and 0 bases from J, with 16 bases between. CDR3 size: 15 residues. The germline gives CDR1 MNHNS, CDR2 SASEGT. CDR3 bases: TGTGCCAGCACCCAAGGACTCCTAAGCTCCTACGAGCAGTACTTC. Amino acids: CASTQGLLSSYEQYF.

This clone was recorded only once. The V call is TRBV21-1, the J call TRBJ2-7; the table assigns TRBD2, which was not confirmed against the DNA. TRBV21-1 represents a pseudogene. This CDR3 comprises 11 residues. This CDR3 reads CASSPRPEQYV. The CDR3 DNA is TGTGCCAGCAGCCCCCGGCCGGAGCAGTACGTC.

This clone was recorded only once. The chain uses TRBV7-8 and TRBJ1-2, with a weak D call TRBD1 (6 bases). The CDR3 extends over 15 amino acids. Trimming pared 3 bases from V and 3 bases from J, leaving 14 bases between. CDR1 and CDR2 (germline): SGHVS, FQNEAQ. The CDR3 spells CASSFIYREDYGYTF. The CDR3 nucleotides are TGTGCCAGCAGCTTTATATACAGGGAAGACTATGGCTACACCTTC.

The rearrangement joins TRBV11-2 to TRBJ2-7, with 11 bases fitting TRBD2. The CDR3 spans 16 residues. After removal of 1 base from V and 3 bases from J, the junction contained 5 bases not matched to a gene. Germline V gene sequence: CDR1 SGHAT, CDR2 FQNNGV. CDR3 bases: TGTGCCAGCAGCTTAGCCGGGACTAGCGGTTTCTACGAGCAGTACGTC. Its translation: CASSLAGTSGFYEQYV.

The chain recombines TRBV7-2 with TRBJ2-1, with 10 bases aligning to TRBD2. Looked up from germline, CDR1 is SGHTA and CDR2 is FQGNSA. The CDR3 loop spans 17 amino acids. V trimming: 5 bases; J trimming: 6 bases; junction bases outside the gene matches: 13. CDR3 sequence: CASSRNELAGLGNEQFF. The CDR3 nucleotides are TGTGCCAGCAGCCGCAATGAACTAGCGGGATTGGGCAATGAGCAGTTCTTC.

In its sample, this clone was seen once. The chain joins TRBV2 to TRBJ2-2; 10 bases are shared with TRBD2. This CDR3 is 16 amino acids long. Trimming removed 5 bases from V and 5 bases from J; junction bases left unmatched: 8. Germline V gives CDR1 SNHLY, CDR2 FYNNEI. DNA of the CDR3: TGTGCCAGCAGTAGCGGGAGGGCCCGAGGGACCGGGGAGCTGTTTTTT. Translation gives CASSSGRARGTGELFF.

The chain couples TRBV7-2 to TRBJ2-5; 9 nucleotides align to TRBD1. CDR3 length: 18 residues. Per germline, CDR1 SGHTA and CDR2 FQGNSA. With V trimmed by 3 bases and J by 5 bases, 16 bases remained unmatched. In nucleotides, the CDR3 is TGTGCCAGCAGCTTCTTGAGGGGACAGGGCCAGATGGGGGAGACCCAGTACTTC. Encoded protein: CASSFLRGQGQMGETQYF.

The chain combines TRBV29-1 with TRBJ2-6; D is possibly TRBD1 (6 bases). This CDR3 comprises 13 residues. Trimming shortened V by 7 bases and J by 2 bases, and 9 bases separated the two germline ends. Germline assignment: CDR1 SQVTM and CDR2 ANQGSEA. In DNA, the CDR3 is TGCAGCGCTTACAGGGCTGGGGCCAACGTCCTGACTTTC. Translated, it gives CSAYRAGANVLTF.

A word on this clone: The junction departs from the called germline gene at one end, perhaps through a read error. The V gene is TRBV7-9, the J gene TRBJ2-7; D gene unclear. The CDR3 sequence is 14 residues long. Germline V gene lookup returns CDR1 SEHNR and CDR2 FQNEAQ (reference sequence). In nucleotides, the CDR3 is TGTTCCAGCAGCTTATCACAAGTCGTTTACGAGCAGTACTTC. Protein: CSSSLSQVVYEQYF. The variable domain in full, completed from reference TRBV7-9 and TRBJ2-7, reads DTGVSQNPRHKITKRGQNVTFRCDPISEHNRLYWYRQTLGQGPEFLTYFQNEAQLEKSRLLSDRFSAERPKGSFSTLEIQRTEQGDSAMYLCSSSLSQVVYEQYFGPGTRLTVT.

This rearrangement joins TRBV5-6 to TRBJ2-5; 9 nucleotides align to TRBD2. Germline-derived CDR1 and CDR2 are SGHDT and YYEEEE. This CDR3 is 14 amino acids long. Losses at the gene ends were 3 bases for V and 4 bases for J; bases not matched to a gene: 4. CDR3 residues: CASSSGLAVETQYF. As DNA, the CDR3 is TGTGCCAGCAGCTCGGGACTAGCTGTAGAGACCCAGTACTTC.

The gene calls are TRBV28 and TRBJ1-2, with 9 bases lining up with TRBD1. Losses at the gene ends were 7 bases for V and 7 bases for J; bases not matched to a gene: 4. Germline lookup yields CDR1 MDHEN and CDR2 SYDVKM. This CDR3 has 12 residues. CDR3 coding DNA: TGTGCCAGCACCCTGGACAGGGGTGGCTACACCTTC. This codes for CASTLDRGGYTF.

This clone turned up a few times. This rearrangement joins TRBV29-1 to TRBJ2-3; 7 bases map to TRBD2. The CDR3 covers 12 residues. Germline loops: CDR1 SQVTM, CDR2 ANQGSEA. The CDR3 is CSGGGSTDTQYF. DNA of the CDR3: TGCAGTGGGGGAGGGAGCACAGATACGCAGTATTTT.

This clone was seen more than once but under ten times. The rearrangement uses TRBV5-1 and TRBJ1-3; possible D gene TRBD1, 5 bases. The germline gives CDR1 SGHRS, CDR2 YFSETQ. The CDR3 spans 18 residues. The ends were cut back, 0 bases at V and 4 bases at J, with 20 bases in the middle. CDR3 nucleotide sequence: TGCGCCAGCAGCTTGGGTCCCGCCGCGGGGGGAGGAGGAAACACCATATATTTT. Its translation: CASSLGPAAGGGGNTIYF. Full variable domain (missing parts from reference TRBV5-1 and TRBJ1-3): KAGVTQTPRYLIKTRGQQVTLSCSPISGHRSVSWYQQTPGQGLQFLFEYFSETQRNKGNFPGRFSGRQFSNSRSEMNVSTLELGDSALYLCASSLGPAAGGGGNTIYFGEGSWLTVV.

V and J are TRBV19 and TRBJ1-5, with a weak D call TRBD1 (6 bases). Germline V CDR1 and CDR2: LNHDA, SQIVND (reference sequence). The V end lost 3 bases, the J end lost 0 bases, and 21 bases lay between the germline ends. The CDR3 length is 19 residues. The CDR3: CASSIRQAGNIYSNQPQHF. Written as DNA, the CDR3 is TGTGCCAGTAGTATTAGACAGGCTGGGAATATATATAGCAATCAGCCCCAGCATTTT.

This sequence joins TRBV19 and TRBJ2-1, with 8 bases fitting TRBD2. From germline, CDR1 is LNHDA and CDR2 SQIVND (reference sequence). This CDR3 has 16 amino acids. J gave up 2 bases and V 3 bases, and 6 bases lay outside the gene matches. The CDR3: CASSMGAGVTYNEQFF. In DNA, the CDR3 is TGTGCCAGTAGTATGGGAGCGGGAGTGACCTACAATGAGCAGTTCTTC.

The chain carries TRBV29-1 and TRBJ1-2; 10 nucleotides line up with TRBD1. With V trimmed by 0 bases and J by 4 bases, 5 bases remained unmatched. Per the germline V gene, CDR1 is SQVTM and CDR2 is ANQGSEA. The CDR3 loop spans 15 amino acids. CDR3 in amino acids: CSVEDQDRGLYGYTF. As DNA, the CDR3 is TGCAGCGTTGAAGATCAAGACAGGGGGCTCTATGGCTACACCTTC.

This clone was picked up one time. This chain uses TRBV27 with TRBJ1-1, with 7 bases lining up with TRBD1. Per the germline V gene, CDR1 is MNHEY and CDR2 is SMNVEV (reference sequence). The trim removed 3 bases at V and 1 base at J, leaving 11 bases unmatched. This CDR3 contains 17 residues. The CDR3, as DNA: TGTGCCAGCAGTTTCCTCTGGACAGGCCCCCCGAACACTGAAGCTTTCTTT. Translation: CASSFLWTGPPNTEAFF.

This clone was counted a single time. The rearrangement uses TRBV9 and TRBJ2-2, with D uncertain. The CDR3 runs 12 residues. Germline CDR1 is SGDLS and CDR2 is YYNGEE. V lost 3 bases to trimming and J lost 7 bases, with 7 bases between them. The CDR3 here is CASSGADGELFF. CDR3 DNA sequence: TGTGCCAGCAGCGGGGCAGACGGGGAGCTGTTTTTT. Full variable domain (remainder filled in from reference TRBV9 and TRBJ2-2): DSGVTQTPKHLITATGQRVTLRCSPRSGDLSVYWYQQSLDQGLQFLIQYYNGEERAKGNILERFSAQQFPDLHSELNLSSLELGDSALYFCASSGADGELFFGEGSRLTVL.

The J gene is TRBJ2-2, the V gene TRBV11-1; TRBD2 aligns across 8 bases. This CDR3 is 16 amino acids long. Germline V gene lookup returns CDR1 SGHAT and CDR2 FQDESV (reference sequence). Trimming at V came to 4 bases and at J to 7 bases, leaving 11 bases not matched to a gene. The CDR3 loop is CASSSPSGSRNGELFF. In DNA form, the CDR3 reads TGTGCCAGCAGCTCGCCCAGCGGGAGCAGGAACGGGGAGCTGTTTTTT.

J is TRBJ2-2 and V is TRBV4-1; tentative D call: TRBD1 (5 bases). The CDR3 contains 14 residues. Per the germline V gene, CDR1 is MGHRA and CDR2 is YSYEKL. Trimming left V 4 bases short and J 1 base short, with 7 bases between. The CDR3 sequence is CASSRGQNTGELFF. The CDR3 DNA reads TGCGCCAGCAGCCGCGGACAGAACACCGGGGAGCTGTTTTTT.

V is TRBV6-1 and J is TRBJ2-7; tentative D call: TRBD2 (6 bases). The CDR3 sequence is 12 residues long. From germline, CDR1 is MNHNS and CDR2 SASEGT. Trimming shortened V by 5 bases and J by 3 bases, and 8 bases separated the two germline ends. The CDR3 spells CASSPTSYEQYF. CDR3 sequence (DNA): TGTGCCAGCAGTCCGACTAGCTACGAGCAGTACTTC.

The V call is TRBV28, the J call TRBJ1-3, with D uncertain. Trimming shortened V by 7 bases and J by 1 base, and 8 bases separated the two germline ends. The germline CDR1 and CDR2 sequences are MDHEN and SYDVKM. The CDR3 sequence is 13 residues long. CDR3: CASTSGSGNTIYF. For the CDR3, the DNA is TGTGCCAGCACCTCGGGATCTGGAAACACCATATATTTT.

The chain carries TRBV5-6 and TRBJ1-4; D is uncertain. The length of the CDR3 is 15 residues. Per germline, CDR1 SGHDT and CDR2 YYEEEE. Trimming left V 2 bases short and J 2 bases short, with 10 bases between. CDR3 amino acids: CASSFGGPTNEKLFF. The CDR3 nucleotides are TGTGCCAGCAGCTTTGGAGGACCTACTAATGAAAAACTGTTTTTT.

V is TRBV7-3 and J is TRBJ2-1; 12 bases map to TRBD2. With 5 bases clipped from V and 4 bases from J, the junction kept 3 bases outside the gene matches. Germline assignment: CDR1 SGHTA and CDR2 FQGTGA. The CDR3 consists of 15 residues. DNA of the CDR3: TGTGCCAGCAGCCTGACTAGCGGGGGTTACAATGAGCAGTTCTTC. It encodes CASSLTSGGYNEQFF. The full variable domain, in which reference TRBV7-3 and TRBJ2-1 provide the parts outside the CDR3, is GAGVSQTPSNKVTEKGKYVELRCDPISGHTALYWYRQSLGQGPEFLIYFQGTGAADDSGLPNDRFFAVRPEGSVSTLKIQRTERGDSAVYLCASSLTSGGYNEQFFGPGTRLTVL.